This T cell receptor (beta chain) originates from a study of blood T cell repertoires in COVID-19. Participant age was about 18 to 95 years, and participants resided in roughly 25 US areas. Membership in each cohort depended on participant-reported clinical history. In germline, CDR1 is ENHRY, CDR2 SYGVKD. The ends were cut back, 7 bases at V and 6 bases at J, with 18 bases in the middle. The CDR3 runs to 14 residues. Profiled with immunoSEQ multiplex PCR; TCRdb holds only in-frame clones, not every one. Of fewer than 300,000 clones listed, 70% to 90% are singletons. The sample was PBMCs or T cells enriched from blood (not recorded which). The TCR comes from a woman aged 25 to 39 who had recovered from COVID-19. The chain uses TRBV10-3 and TRBJ1-1; the D gene is possibly TRBD1 (6 bases). CDR3 sequence (DNA): TGTGCCATCAACCACGACAGGCATGTCGCTGAAGCTTTCTTT. This gives the protein CAINHDRHVAEAFF.